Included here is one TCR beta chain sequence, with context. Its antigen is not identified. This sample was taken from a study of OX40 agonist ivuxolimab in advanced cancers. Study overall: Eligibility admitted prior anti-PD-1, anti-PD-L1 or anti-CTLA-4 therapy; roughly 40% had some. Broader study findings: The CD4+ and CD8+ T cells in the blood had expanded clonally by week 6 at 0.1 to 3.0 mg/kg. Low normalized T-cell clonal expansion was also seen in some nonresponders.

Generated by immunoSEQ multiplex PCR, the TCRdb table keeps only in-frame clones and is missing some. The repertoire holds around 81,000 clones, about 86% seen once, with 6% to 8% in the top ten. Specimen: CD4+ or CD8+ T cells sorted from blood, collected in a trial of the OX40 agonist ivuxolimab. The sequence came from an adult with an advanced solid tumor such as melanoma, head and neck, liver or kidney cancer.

The CDR3, as DNA: TGTGCCAGCAGCCCCCAAGGACAGACCTATGGCTACACCTTC. Amino acid sequence: CASSPQGQTYGYTF. The chain uses TRBV7-2 and TRBJ1-2; maybe TRBD1 (6 bases). Trimming took off 5 bases at V and 4 bases at J, with 14 bases between the two ends. CDR3 length equals 14 residues. Germline V gene lookup returns CDR1 SGHTA and CDR2 FQGNSA.